The following is a T cell receptor beta chain sequence with its context. This clonotype was seen repeatedly, ten times or more. Its antigen is currently not known. Per-base qualities were not stored, and no clone one base away is much larger. There are 12 amino acids in the CDR3, from cysteine to phenylalanine inclusive. The kept DNA is CDR3 alone, 36 bases in frame from the first base. V and J are truncated by 1 base and 6 bases respectively, leaving an intervening sequence of 4 bases. The germline V gene encodes CDR1 MNHEY and CDR2 SMNVEV (reference sequence). The entry originates in a study of CD8 T cells in ankylosing spondylitis (dated by TCRdb to 2016 to 2017). A note on the overall study: To find TCR variants linked to disease, the study profiled T cell receptor beta repertoires in ankylosing spondylitis patients and healthy donors. Peripheral blood samples were taken, and synovial fluid was additionally collected from ankylosing spondylitis patients. The full study cohort was made up of about 24 ankylosing spondylitis patients and some 100 healthy donors. Findings and caveats that apply to the study as a whole: Significant enrichment of the disease-linked clones was reported in matched synovial fluid samples from ankylosing spondylitis patients. A TCR beta motif made up of several highly homologous amino acid variants appeared to be characteristic of blood from ankylosing spondylitis patients. Some TCR beta motif variants had previously been reported in synovial fluid and blood of reactive arthritis patients, which suggested common disease-initiation mechanisms. The disease-linked clones showed a CD8+ phenotype and occurred at relatively low frequencies in peripheral blood.

Sequenced using an Illumina HiSeq 2500. Quantitative 5'-RACE with molecular barcodes was the method used to prepare the TCR beta libraries. On the study's bioinformatics: A new computational method, built on a probabilistic model of VDJ rearrangement, was used to identify disease-linked TCR variants. TCRdb reprocessed the public reads (quality trimming at Q25 with fastp, clone calling with MiXCR) and kept in-frame beta chains. Here each entry gathers all rows of one CDR3 protein and keeps the most common genes and DNA. These V and J calls originate from TCRdb's pipeline instead of the authors' own analysis. Counted in this sample were a few hundred thousand distinct CDR3 sequences; more than 20% of them appeared once. The ten largest clones capture around 17% of the sample.

The receptor was derived from a male donor with ankylosing spondylitis. The V gene is TRBV27 and the J gene is TRBJ1-5, with the D gene not clear enough to name. The sequenced material came from blood, either unsorted or a sorted T cell fraction (not recorded which). CDR3 region: CASSLWGQPQHF. The DNA reads as follows: TGTGCCAGCAGTTTATGGGGTCAGCCCCAGCATTTT.